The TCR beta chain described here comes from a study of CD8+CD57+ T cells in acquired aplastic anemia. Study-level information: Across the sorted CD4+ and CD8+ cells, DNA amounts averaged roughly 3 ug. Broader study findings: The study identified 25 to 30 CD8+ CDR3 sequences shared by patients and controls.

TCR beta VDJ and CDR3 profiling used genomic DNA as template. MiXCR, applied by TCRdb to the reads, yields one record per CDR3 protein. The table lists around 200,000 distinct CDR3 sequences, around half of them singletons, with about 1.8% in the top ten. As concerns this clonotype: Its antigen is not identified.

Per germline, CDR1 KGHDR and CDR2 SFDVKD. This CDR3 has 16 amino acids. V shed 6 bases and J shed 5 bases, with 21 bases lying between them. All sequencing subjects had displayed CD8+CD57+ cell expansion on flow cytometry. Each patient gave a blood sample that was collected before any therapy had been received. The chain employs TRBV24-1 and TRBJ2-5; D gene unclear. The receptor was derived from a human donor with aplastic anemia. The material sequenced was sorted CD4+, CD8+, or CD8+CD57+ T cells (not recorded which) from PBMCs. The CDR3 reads CATSPFAAPGVETQYF. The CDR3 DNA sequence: TGTGCCACCAGTCCATTTGCAGCCCCAGGTGTGGAGACCCAGTACTTC.